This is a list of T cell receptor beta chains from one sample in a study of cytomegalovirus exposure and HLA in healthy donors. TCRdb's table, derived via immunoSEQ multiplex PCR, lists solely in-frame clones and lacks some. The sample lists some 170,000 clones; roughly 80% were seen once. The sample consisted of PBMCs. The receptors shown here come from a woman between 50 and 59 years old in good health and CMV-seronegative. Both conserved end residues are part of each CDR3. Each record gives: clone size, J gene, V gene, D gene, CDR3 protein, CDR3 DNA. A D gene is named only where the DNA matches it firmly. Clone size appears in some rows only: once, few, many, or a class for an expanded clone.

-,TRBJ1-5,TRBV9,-,CASSVGRGGPDQPQHF,TGTGCCAGCAGCGTAGGGCGGGGTGGCCCCGATCAGCCCCAGCATTTT
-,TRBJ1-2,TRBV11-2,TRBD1,CASSLVQGAWGYTF,TGTGCCAGCAGCTTAGTACAGGGGGCATGGGGCTACACCTTC
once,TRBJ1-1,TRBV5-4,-,CASSSPARGNTEAFF,TGTGCCAGCAGCTCTCCGGCAAGAGGAAACACTGAAGCTTTCTTT
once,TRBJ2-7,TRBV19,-,CASTLTGSGSEQYF,TGTGCCAGTACCCTAACAGGATCAGGGTCCGAGCAGTACTTC
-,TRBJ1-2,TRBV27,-,CASRVLSQGSYGYTF,TGTGCCAGCAGAGTCCTTTCGCAGGGGAGCTATGGCTACACCTTC
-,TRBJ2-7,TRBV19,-,CASSIAGYEQYF,TGTGCCAGTAGTATAGCAGGTTACGAGCAGTACTTC
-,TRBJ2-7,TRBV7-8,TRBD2,CASSSPPGLAGGSYEQYF,TGTGCCAGCAGCTCCCCACCCGGACTAGCGGGAGGATCCTACGAGCAGTACTTC
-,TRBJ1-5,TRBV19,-,CASSTQGSNNQPQHF,TGTGCCAGTAGTACTCAGGGTAGCAACAATCAGCCCCAGCATTTT
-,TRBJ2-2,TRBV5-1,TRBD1,CASSRTGDAGELFF,TGCGCCAGCAGCCGGACAGGGGATGCCGGGGAGCTGTTTTTT
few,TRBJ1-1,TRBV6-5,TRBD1,CASSYSVTGNTEASF,TGTGCCAGCAGTTACTCGGTGACAGGGAACACTGAAGCTTCCTTT
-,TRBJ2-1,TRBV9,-,CASSVGGEQFF,TGTGCCAGCAGCGTAGGAGGTGAGCAGTTCTTC
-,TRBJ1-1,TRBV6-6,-,CASSYSGGGADEAFF,TGTGCCAGCAGTTACTCGGGAGGGGGAGCCGATGAAGCTTTCTTT
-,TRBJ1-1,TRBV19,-,CASSMDWSEAFF,TGTGCCAGTAGTATGGACTGGTCTGAAGCTTTCTTT
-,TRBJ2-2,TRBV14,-,CASSPYAGGQAGELFF,TGTGCCAGCAGCCCCTACGCCGGGGGGCAGGCCGGGGAGCTGTTTTTT
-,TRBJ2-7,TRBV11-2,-,CASRPTGREQYF,TGTGCCAGCAGACCTACCGGGAGAGAGCAGTACTTC
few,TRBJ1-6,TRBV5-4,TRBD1,CASSLEQGSGSPLHF,TGTGCCAGCAGCTTGGAACAGGGGTCGGGATCACCCCTCCACTTT
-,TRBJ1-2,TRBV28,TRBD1,CASSSGQAFYGYTF,TGTGCCAGCAGCTCGGGACAGGCTTTCTATGGCTACACCTTC
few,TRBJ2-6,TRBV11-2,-,CASSFTGSSSGANVLTF,TGTGCCAGCAGCTTTACAGGGTCTAGCTCTGGGGCCAACGTCCTGACTTTC
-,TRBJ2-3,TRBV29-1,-,CSVERDSFTDTQYF,TGCAGCGTTGAGAGGGACTCCTTCACAGATACGCAGTATTTT
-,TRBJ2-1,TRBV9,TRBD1,CASSAAGTGAYNEQFF,TGTGCCAGCAGCGCAGCCGGGACAGGTGCCTACAATGAGCAGTTCTTC
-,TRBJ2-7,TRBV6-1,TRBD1,CASSEQDRGYEQYF,TGTGCCAGCAGTGAACAGGACAGGGGATACGAGCAGTACTTC
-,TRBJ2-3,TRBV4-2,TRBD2,CASSQGEGSSTDTQYF,TGTGCCAGCAGCCAAGGGGAGGGATCTAGCACAGATACGCAGTATTTT
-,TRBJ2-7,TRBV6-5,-,CASSYSQGVGYEQYF,TGTGCCAGCAGTTACTCCCAGGGCGTAGGGTACGAGCAGTACTTC
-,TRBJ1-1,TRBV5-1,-,CASSLREGTYTEAFF,TGCGCCAGCAGCTTGAGAGAGGGAACGTACACTGAAGCTTTCTTT
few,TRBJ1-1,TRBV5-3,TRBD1,CARSLAKAGGSGTEAFF,TGTGCCAGAAGCTTGGCCAAGGCAGGGGGCTCGGGCACTGAAGCTTTCTTT
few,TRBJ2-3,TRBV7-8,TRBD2,CASSPPLREGGTDTQYF,TGTGCCAGCAGCCCACCTCTCCGGGAGGGGGGCACAGATACGCAGTATTTT
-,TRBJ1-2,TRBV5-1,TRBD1,CASRTGQANYGYTF,TGCGCCAGCAGAACCGGACAGGCAAACTATGGCTACACCTTC
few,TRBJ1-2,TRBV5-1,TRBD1,CASSPETGGVGYGYTF,TGCGCCAGCAGCCCGGAGACAGGGGGAGTAGGATATGGCTACACCTTC
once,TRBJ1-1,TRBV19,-,CASSIFGRVPEAFF,TGTGCCAGTAGTATATTCGGCCGGGTCCCTGAAGCTTTCTTT
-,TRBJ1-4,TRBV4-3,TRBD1,CASSHQPGQGNEKLFF,TGCGCCAGCAGCCATCAACCGGGACAGGGTAACGAAAAACTGTTTTTT
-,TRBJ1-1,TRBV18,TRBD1,CASSPRTGPTEAFF,TGTGCCAGCTCACCACGGACAGGGCCCACTGAAGCTTTCTTT
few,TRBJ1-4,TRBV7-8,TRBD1,CASSVGQGYNEKLFF,TGTGCCAGCAGCGTCGGACAGGGCTATAATGAAAAACTGTTTTTT
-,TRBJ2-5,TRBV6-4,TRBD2,CASILAGDGRETQYF,TGTGCCAGCATCCTAGCGGGAGACGGGCGAGAGACCCAGTACTTC
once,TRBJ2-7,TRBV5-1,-,CASSLFSGVYEQYF,TGCGCCAGCAGCTTGTTTTCAGGGGTCTACGAGCAGTACTTC
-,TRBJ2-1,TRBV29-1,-,CSVAGGGQGSYNEQFF,TGCAGCGTTGCTGGTGGGGGCCAAGGCTCCTACAATGAGCAGTTCTTC
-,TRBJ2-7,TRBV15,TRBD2,CATSRAILADEQYF,TGTGCCACCAGCAGAGCCATCCTAGCGGACGAGCAGTACTTC
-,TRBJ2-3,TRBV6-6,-,CASRQPGRGRTDTQYF,TGTGCCAGCAGACAACCTGGGAGGGGGAGGACAGATACGCAGTATTTT
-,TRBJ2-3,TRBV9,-,CASSVGLELTDTQYF,TGTGCCAGCAGCGTCGGCCTAGAACTCACAGATACGCAGTATTTT
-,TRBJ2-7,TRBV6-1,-,CASSVSGEQYF,TGTGCCAGCAGTGTGTCGGGAGAGCAGTACTTC
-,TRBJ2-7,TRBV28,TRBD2,CASSLLQAGETHEQYF,TGTGCCAGCAGTTTACTCCAAGCGGGAGAAACCCACGAGCAGTACTTC
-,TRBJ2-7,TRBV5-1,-,CASSLQGSSREQYF,TGCGCCAGCAGCCTGCAGGGGTCCTCGCGCGAACAGTACTTC
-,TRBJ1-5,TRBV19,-,CASSKSVIAVAGNQPQHF,TGTGCCAGTAGTAAGTCGGTTATTGCAGTGGCGGGCAATCAGCCCCAGCATTTT
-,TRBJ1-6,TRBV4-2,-,CASSQGGQYSYNSPLHF,TGTGCCAGCAGTCAAGGAGGGCAGTACTCGTATAATTCACCCCTCCACTTT
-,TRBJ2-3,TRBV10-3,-,CAIRLADTQYF,TGTGCCATCAGGTTAGCAGATACGCAGTATTTT
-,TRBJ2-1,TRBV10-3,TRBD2,CAISEGLAGISYNEQFF,TGTGCCATCAGTGAGGGGCTAGCGGGAATCTCCTACAATGAGCAGTTCTTC
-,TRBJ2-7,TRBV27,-,CASSSHYEQYF,TGTGCCAGCAGTTCCCACTACGAGCAGTACTTC
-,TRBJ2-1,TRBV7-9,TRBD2,CASSLGTAGGPLGEQFF,TGTGCCAGCAGCTTAGGTACAGCGGGGGGGCCTTTGGGTGAGCAGTTCTTC
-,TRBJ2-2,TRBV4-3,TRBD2,CASSRSGVNTGELFF,TGCGCCAGCAGCCGTAGCGGGGTGAACACCGGGGAGCTGTTTTTT
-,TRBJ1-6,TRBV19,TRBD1,CASSIFMAAGQGNSPLHF,TGTGCCAGTAGTATTTTTATGGCCGCGGGACAGGGAAATTCACCCCTCCACTTT
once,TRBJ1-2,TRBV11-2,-,CASSFTSQVGNYGYTF,TGTGCCAGCAGCTTCACCTCACAGGTGGGCAACTATGGCTACACCTTC
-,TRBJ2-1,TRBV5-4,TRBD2,CASSFWTSGLHEQFF,TGTGCCAGCAGCTTTTGGACTAGCGGACTTCATGAGCAGTTCTTC
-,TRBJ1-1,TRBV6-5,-,CASTHGWGPEAFF,TGTGCCAGCACCCACGGGTGGGGCCCTGAAGCTTTCTTT
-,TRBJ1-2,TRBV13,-,CASSSAGGPYGYTF,TGTGCCAGCAGCTCCGCCGGCGGCCCCTATGGCTACACCTTC
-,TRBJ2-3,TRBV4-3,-,CASSPVAQRIPTDTQYF,TGCGCCAGCAGCCCGGTGGCTCAGCGGATTCCCACAGATACGCAGTATTTT